This T cell receptor (beta chain) was captured in a study of blood T cell repertoires in COVID-19. Study-level information: There were acute and convalescent COVID-19 samples, and they came from the United States, Italy and Spain. In each case, the material was cDNA or gDNA derived from T cells, B-cell-depleted T cells, or PBMCs.

Germline lookup yields CDR1 LGHDT and CDR2 YNNKEL (reference sequence). The CDR3 loop spans 12 amino acids. Trimming took 1 base from V and 12 from J, leaving 12 bases between them. Assay used: immunoSEQ multiplex PCR; TCRdb lists only in-frame clones, some missing. The sample records 60,000 to 85,000 clones, roughly three quarters being singletons. This TCR came from a human donor in a cohort sampled during active COVID-19. The genes are TRBV3-1 (or the pseudogene TRBV3-2) and TRBJ1-1; D gene unclear. What was sequenced was peripheral blood. CDR3 protein: CASSQGGRISFF. The CDR3 DNA is TGTGCCAGCAGCCAAGGCGGCCGTATCTCTTTCTTT.